The rows below give T cell receptor beta chains drawn from one sample of a study of OX40 agonist ivuxolimab in advanced cancers. Sequenced by immunoSEQ multiplex PCR; TCRdb stores in-frame clones only, minus some. The data contain about 63,000 clones, 80% to 90% of them singletons. This sample comprised CD4+ or CD8+ T cells sorted from blood, obtained in a trial of the OX40 agonist ivuxolimab. These receptors all stem from an adult with an advanced solid tumor such as melanoma, head and neck, liver or kidney cancer. Each CDR3 is given with its conserved first and last residue. Each record gives: V gene, D gene, CDR3 length, clone size, J gene, CDR3 DNA, CDR3 protein. The D gene is left open where the match is weak. Not all rows give a size; the values are once, few, many and, for expanded clones, a class.

v_call: TRBV9; d_call: TRBD2; cdr3_length: 18; clone_size: -; j_call: TRBJ2-7; cdr3_nt: TGTGCCAGCAGCGAGGGGGGGCTAACTAGCGGGATACCGTACGAGCAGTACTTC; cdr3_aa: CASSEGGLTSGIPYEQYF
v_call: TRBV4-2; d_call: -; cdr3_length: 14; clone_size: -; j_call: TRBJ2-2; cdr3_nt: TGTGCCAGCAGCCAGACAGCGAACACCGGGGAGCTGTTTTTT; cdr3_aa: CASSQTANTGELFF
v_call: TRBV7-8; d_call: -; cdr3_length: 15; clone_size: -; j_call: TRBJ1-5; cdr3_nt: TGTGCCAGCAGCTTAGCGGGTGTTGGGAATCAGCCCCAGCATTTT; cdr3_aa: CASSLAGVGNQPQHF
v_call: TRBV19; d_call: -; cdr3_length: 11; clone_size: -; j_call: TRBJ1-4; cdr3_nt: TGTGCCAGTGGCAAAAATGAAAAACTGTTTTTT; cdr3_aa: CASGKNEKLFF
v_call: TRBV13; d_call: -; cdr3_length: 14; clone_size: -; j_call: TRBJ1-1; cdr3_nt: TGTGCCAGCACCACCCCGGGGGGGCGAGCTGAAGCTTTCTTT; cdr3_aa: CASTTPGGRAEAFF
v_call: TRBV5-6; d_call: -; cdr3_length: 12; clone_size: -; j_call: TRBJ2-4; cdr3_nt: TGTGCCAGCAGCTTTGCCGAAAACATTCAGTACTTC; cdr3_aa: CASSFAENIQYF
v_call: TRBV2; d_call: TRBD1; cdr3_length: 13; clone_size: -; j_call: TRBJ2-2; cdr3_nt: TGTGCCAGGGGGACAGGGCCCACCGGGGAGCTGTTTTTT; cdr3_aa: CARGTGPTGELFF
v_call: TRBV7-9; d_call: TRBD1; cdr3_length: 14; clone_size: -; j_call: TRBJ1-1; cdr3_nt: TGTGCCAGCAGTCCGGGACAGGGCTGGACTGAAGCTTTCTTT; cdr3_aa: CASSPGQGWTEAFF
v_call: TRBV27; d_call: -; cdr3_length: 13; clone_size: -; j_call: TRBJ2-5; cdr3_nt: TGTGCCAGCAGTTTATCGTGGATCGCGACCCAGTACTTC; cdr3_aa: CASSLSWIATQYF
v_call: TRBV13; d_call: TRBD2; cdr3_length: 16; clone_size: -; j_call: TRBJ2-1; cdr3_nt: TGTGCCAGCAGCTCGGGACTAGCGGGAGGGAGGGGTGAGCAGTTCTTC; cdr3_aa: CASSSGLAGGRGEQFF
v_call: TRBV7-9; d_call: -; cdr3_length: 13; clone_size: once; j_call: TRBJ1-6; cdr3_nt: TGTGCCAGCAGCGGGGACCTATTTTCACCCCTCCACTTT; cdr3_aa: CASSGDLFSPLHF
v_call: TRBV27; d_call: TRBD1; cdr3_length: 13; clone_size: -; j_call: TRBJ1-5; cdr3_nt: TGTGCCAGCAGCTGGACAGGCGTTCAGCCCCAGCATTTT; cdr3_aa: CASSWTGVQPQHF
v_call: TRBV14; d_call: TRBD1; cdr3_length: 17; clone_size: -; j_call: TRBJ2-1; cdr3_nt: TGTGCCAGCAGCCAAGAGCCCCCGGGACAGCCCTACAATGAGCAGTTCTTC; cdr3_aa: CASSQEPPGQPYNEQFF
v_call: TRBV9; d_call: -; cdr3_length: 15; clone_size: -; j_call: TRBJ1-4; cdr3_nt: TGTGCCAGCAGCCCGGGGACGGAACTGAATGAAAAACTGTTTTTT; cdr3_aa: CASSPGTELNEKLFF
v_call: TRBV19; d_call: -; cdr3_length: 14; clone_size: -; j_call: TRBJ1-1; cdr3_nt: TGTGCCAGTAGTATACGGGACTACAACACTGAAGCTTTCTTT; cdr3_aa: CASSIRDYNTEAFF
v_call: TRBV7-9; d_call: -; cdr3_length: 13; clone_size: -; j_call: TRBJ2-1; cdr3_nt: TGTGCCAGCAGCCGCAAAACCGGGAATGAGCAGTTCTTC; cdr3_aa: CASSRKTGNEQFF
v_call: TRBV13; d_call: TRBD2; cdr3_length: 22; clone_size: -; j_call: TRBJ2-2; cdr3_nt: TGTGCCAGCAGCCGCCCCACAGACACATTCGGACTAGCGGGAGGCAGGACCGGGGAGCTGTTTTTT; cdr3_aa: CASSRPTDTFGLAGGRTGELFF
v_call: TRBV5-8; d_call: -; cdr3_length: 13; clone_size: -; j_call: TRBJ2-7; cdr3_nt: TGTGCCAGCAGCCTACAGGGCTCCTACGAGCAGTACTTC; cdr3_aa: CASSLQGSYEQYF